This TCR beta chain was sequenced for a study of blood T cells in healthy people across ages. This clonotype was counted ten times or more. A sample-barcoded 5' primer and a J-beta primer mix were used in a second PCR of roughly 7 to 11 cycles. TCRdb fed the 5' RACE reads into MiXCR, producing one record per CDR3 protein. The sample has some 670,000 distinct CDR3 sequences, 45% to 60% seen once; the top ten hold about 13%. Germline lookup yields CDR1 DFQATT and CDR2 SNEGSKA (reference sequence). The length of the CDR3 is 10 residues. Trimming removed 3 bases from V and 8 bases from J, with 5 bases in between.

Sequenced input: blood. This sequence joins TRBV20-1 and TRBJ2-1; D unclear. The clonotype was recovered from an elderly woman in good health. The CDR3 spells CSASDHEQFF. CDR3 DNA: TGCAGTGCTAGCGACCATGAGCAGTTCTTC.